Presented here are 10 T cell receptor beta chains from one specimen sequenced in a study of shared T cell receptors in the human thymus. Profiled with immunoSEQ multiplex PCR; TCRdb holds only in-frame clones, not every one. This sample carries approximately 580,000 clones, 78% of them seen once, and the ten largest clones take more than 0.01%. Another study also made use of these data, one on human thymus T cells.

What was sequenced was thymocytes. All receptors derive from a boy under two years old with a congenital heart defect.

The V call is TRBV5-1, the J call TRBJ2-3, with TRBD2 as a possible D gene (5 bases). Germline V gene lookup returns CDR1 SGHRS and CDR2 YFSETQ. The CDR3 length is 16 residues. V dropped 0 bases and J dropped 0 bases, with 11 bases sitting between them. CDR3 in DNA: TGCGCCAGCAGCTTGGCTAAGCGGAATAGCACAGATACGCAGTATTTT. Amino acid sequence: CASSLAKRNSTDTQYF.

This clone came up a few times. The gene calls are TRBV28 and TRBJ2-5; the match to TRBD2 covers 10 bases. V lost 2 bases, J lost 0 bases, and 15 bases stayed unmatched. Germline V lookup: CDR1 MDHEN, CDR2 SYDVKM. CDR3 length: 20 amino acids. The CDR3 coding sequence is TGTGCCAGCAGTTTAGGGCGTAAGGGACCTAGCGGGAGTTACCAAGAGACCCAGTACTTC. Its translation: CASSLGRKGPSGSYQETQYF.

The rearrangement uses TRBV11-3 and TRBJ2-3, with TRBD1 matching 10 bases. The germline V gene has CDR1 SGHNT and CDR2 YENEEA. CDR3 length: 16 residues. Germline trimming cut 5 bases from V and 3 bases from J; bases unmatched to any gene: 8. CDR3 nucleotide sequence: TGTGCCAGCAGCCAGCAGACAGGGGGCGCGACAGATACGCAGTATTTT. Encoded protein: CASSQQTGGATDTQYF.

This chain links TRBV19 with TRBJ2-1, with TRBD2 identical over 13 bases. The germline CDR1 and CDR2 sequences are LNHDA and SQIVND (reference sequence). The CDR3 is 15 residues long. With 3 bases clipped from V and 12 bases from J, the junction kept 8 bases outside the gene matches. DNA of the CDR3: TGTGCCAGTAGTATCGGACTAGCGGGAGCGATTGGGCAGTTCTTC. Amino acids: CASSIGLAGAIGQFF.

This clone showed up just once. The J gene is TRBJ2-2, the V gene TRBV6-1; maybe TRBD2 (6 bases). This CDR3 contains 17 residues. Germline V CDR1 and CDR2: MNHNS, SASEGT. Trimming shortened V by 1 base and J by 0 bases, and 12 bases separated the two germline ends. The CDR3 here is CASSEGASEANTGELFF. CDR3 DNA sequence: TGTGCCAGCAGTGAAGGCGCTAGCGAAGCGAACACCGGGGAGCTGTTTTTT.

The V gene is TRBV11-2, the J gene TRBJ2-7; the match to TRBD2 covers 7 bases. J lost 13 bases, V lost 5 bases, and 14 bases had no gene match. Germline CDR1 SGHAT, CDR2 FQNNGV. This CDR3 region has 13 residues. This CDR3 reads CASSTGLVNAAYF. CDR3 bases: TGTGCCAGCAGCACCGGACTAGTTAATGCCGCCTACTTC.

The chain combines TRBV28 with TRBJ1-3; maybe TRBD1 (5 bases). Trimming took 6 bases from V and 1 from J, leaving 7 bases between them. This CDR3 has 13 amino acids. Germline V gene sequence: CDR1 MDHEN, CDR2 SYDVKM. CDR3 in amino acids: CASRGVSGNTIYF. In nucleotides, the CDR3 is TGTGCCAGCAGAGGGGTATCTGGAAACACCATATATTTT.

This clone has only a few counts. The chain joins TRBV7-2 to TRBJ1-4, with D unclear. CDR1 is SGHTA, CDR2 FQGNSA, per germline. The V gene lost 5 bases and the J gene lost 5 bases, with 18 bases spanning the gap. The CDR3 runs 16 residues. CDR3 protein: CASSPAVGRQNEKLFF. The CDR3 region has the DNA TGTGCCAGCAGCCCTGCCGTCGGCAGGCAAAATGAAAAACTGTTTTTT.

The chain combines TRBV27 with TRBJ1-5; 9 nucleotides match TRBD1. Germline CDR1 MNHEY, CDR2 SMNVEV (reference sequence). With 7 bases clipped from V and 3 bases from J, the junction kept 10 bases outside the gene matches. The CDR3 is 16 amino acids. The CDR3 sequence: CASTLTWTGDNQPQHF. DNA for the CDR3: TGTGCCAGCACTCTGACGTGGACAGGGGACAATCAGCCCCAGCATTTT.

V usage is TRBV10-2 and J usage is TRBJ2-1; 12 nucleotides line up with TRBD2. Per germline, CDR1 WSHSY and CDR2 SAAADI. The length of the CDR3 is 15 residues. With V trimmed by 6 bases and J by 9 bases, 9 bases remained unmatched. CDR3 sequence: CASSALAGGQGEQFF. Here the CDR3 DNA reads TGCGCCAGCAGCGCTCTAGCGGGAGGGCAGGGTGAGCAGTTCTTC.